This T cell receptor (beta chain) stems from a study of blood T cell repertoires in COVID-19. The protocol was immunoSEQ multiplex PCR, while the TCRdb copy is restricted to in-frame clones and leaves out a portion. This table has under 450,000 clones, about 91% appearing once. V lost 4 bases and J lost 0, with 13 bases in between. The CDR3 is 15 residues long. CDR1 SGDLS and CDR2 YYNGEE come from the germline V gene. Source material: peripheral blood. J is TRBJ1-1 and V is TRBV9; D might be TRBD1 (6 bases). The TCR originated in a woman in her forties or fifties with COVID-19, enrolled during active disease. The CDR3 region has the DNA TGTGCCAGCAGCCTGCAGGGGAATATGAACACTGAAGCTTTCTTT. It specifies CASSLQGNMNTEAFF.